The rows below give T cell receptor beta chains drawn from one sample of a study of OX40 agonist ivuxolimab in advanced cancers. The method was immunoSEQ multiplex PCR; TCRdb's version includes in-frame clones alone and lacks a portion of them. The sample yields about 36,000 clones, 74% seen once. Specimen: CD4+ or CD8+ T cells sorted from blood, collected in a trial of the OX40 agonist ivuxolimab. The receptors come from an adult with an advanced solid tumor such as melanoma, head and neck, liver or kidney cancer. CDR3s include the opening cysteine and the closing phenylalanine or tryptophan. D genes are given only for firm matches. Clone size is stated in some rows and not others, as once, few, many or a class when expanded.

V gene,J gene,D gene,clone size,CDR3 DNA,CDR3 protein
TRBV6-4,TRBJ2-1,NA,NA,TGTGCCAGCAGTGACAACGCCCGGAGTTATGAGCAGTTCTTC,CASSDNARSYEQFF
TRBV10-1,TRBJ2-3,NA,NA,TGCGCCAGCAGAGGACACCTTGATACGCAGTATTTT,CASRGHLDTQYF
TRBV6-6,TRBJ1-6,NA,NA,TGTGCCAGCAGGTCCCGAACAGGGTCCTATAATTCACCCCTCCACTTT,CASRSRTGSYNSPLHF
TRBV5-1,TRBJ2-5,TRBD2,NA,TGCGCCAGCAGCTTGAGCGGGGGGGCCCAAGAGACCCAGTACTTC,CASSLSGGAQETQYF
TRBV4-1,TRBJ1-6,TRBD1,NA,TGCGCCAGCAGCCATTCCGACAGGGGGTATGGTTCACCCCTCCACTTT,CASSHSDRGYGSPLHF
TRBV5-5,TRBJ1-4,NA,NA,TGTGCCAGCAGCTTGGGGCACAGGTCCCTACTAGCAACTAATGAAAAACTGTTTTTT,CASSLGHRSLLATNEKLFF
TRBV10-2,TRBJ2-4,NA,once,TGCGCCAGCAGTGAGTCGGGAGGTGGTTTCTACCACATTCAGTACTTC,CASSESGGGFYHIQYF
TRBV5-1,TRBJ2-3,NA,NA,TGCGCCAGCAGCGGGCAGAGCACAGATACGCAGTATTTT,CASSGQSTDTQYF
TRBV27,TRBJ1-2,NA,once,TGTGCCAGCAGTCTAACCAGATACTATGGCTACACCTTC,CASSLTRYYGYTF
TRBV30,TRBJ2-7,TRBD2,once,TGTGCCGGTGCAGCGGGATTTATCTACGAGCAGTACTTC,CAGAAGFIYEQYF
TRBV5-1,TRBJ2-5,NA,NA,TGCGCCAGCAGCTTGGGGAGCCAAGAGACCCAGTACTTC,CASSLGSQETQYF
TRBV25-1,TRBJ1-1,NA,NA,TGTGCCAGCAGAACAGGGCTAGACACTGAAGCTTTCTTT,CASRTGLDTEAFF
TRBV19,TRBJ2-1,NA,NA,TGTGCCAGTAGTGCCGACAGGAGCTCCTACAATGAGCAGTTCTTC,CASSADRSSYNEQFF
TRBV27,TRBJ2-5,NA,once,TGTGCCCCGAAAGAGGGGCCAGAGACCCAGTACTTC,CAPKEGPETQYF
TRBV6-1,TRBJ2-2,NA,NA,TGTGCCAGCAGTGAAGCGCGGTCCGGGGAGCTGTTTTTT,CASSEARSGELFF
TRBV9,TRBJ2-1,TRBD2,NA,TGTGCCAGCAGCGTAGCTGGGACTAGCGGGGGGGCCGGAGAGCAGTTCTTC,CASSVAGTSGGAGEQFF
TRBV11-2,TRBJ1-2,NA,few,TGTGCCAGCAGCTTAGTCTATGGCTACACCTTC,CASSLVYGYTF
TRBV4-2,TRBJ2-1,TRBD1,NA,TGTGCCAGCAGCCACCGTACAGGGGGAGGTGAGCAGTTCTTC,CASSHRTGGGEQFF
TRBV6-5,TRBJ1-2,NA,NA,TGTGCCACCCGGACGGGATACTATGGCTACACCTTC,CATRTGYYGYTF
TRBV6-5,TRBJ1-6,TRBD1,few,TGTGCCAGCAGTTCCGGGACAGGGCGGAGTTCACCCCTCCACTTT,CASSSGTGRSSPLHF
TRBV30,TRBJ2-7,NA,NA,TGTGCCGGAAGTAGGGGCGCCCCCCTCTACGAGCAGTACTTC,CAGSRGAPLYEQYF
TRBV2,TRBJ2-1,TRBD2,once,TGTGCCAGCAGGGGAACTAGCGGGACTTACAATGAGCAGTTCTTC,CASRGTSGTYNEQFF
TRBV14,TRBJ2-2,NA,medium-sized,TGTGCCAGCAGCCAAGGGTTCCTCGGGGCCGGGGAGCTGTTTTTT,CASSQGFLGAGELFF